The text below deals with one T cell receptor (beta chain). As yet, its antigen is unknown. Libraries were prepared by immunoSEQ multiplex PCR; TCRdb keeps only in-frame clonotypes and omits some of them. Of roughly 30,000 clones listed, around 85% are singletons. The sample belongs to a study of lymphopenia after photon versus proton radiotherapy. Findings and limits, study-wide: Better survival with proton therapy was suggested as possible, not demonstrated. Under photons, naive T cells and diversity fell while effector/memory populations rose.

V lost 5 bases and J 4 bases, leaving 19 bases between the germline ends. CDR1 SGHAT and CDR2 FQNNGV come from the germline V gene. This CDR3 region has 16 residues. This material consisted of peripheral blood, taken from a patient treated with photon-based radiotherapy. The rearrangement joins TRBV11-2 to TRBJ2-3, with no clear D. The clonotype originates from a man aged 45-60 years with gastric cancer. This CDR3 reads CASSVGMALVADTQYF. The CDR3 DNA is TGTGCCAGCAGCGTGGGTATGGCCTTGGTCGCAGATACGCAGTATTTT.